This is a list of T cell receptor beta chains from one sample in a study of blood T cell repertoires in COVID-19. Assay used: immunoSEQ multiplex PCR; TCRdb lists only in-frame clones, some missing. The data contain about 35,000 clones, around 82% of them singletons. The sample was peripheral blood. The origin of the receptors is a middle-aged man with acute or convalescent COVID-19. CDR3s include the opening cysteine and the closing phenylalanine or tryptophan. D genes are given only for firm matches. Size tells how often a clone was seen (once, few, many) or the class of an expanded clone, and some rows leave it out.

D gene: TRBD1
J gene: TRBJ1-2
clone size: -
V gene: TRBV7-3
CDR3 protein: CASSPGQGEGYTF
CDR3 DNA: TGTGCCAGCAGCCCGGGACAGGGTGAAGGCTACACCTTC

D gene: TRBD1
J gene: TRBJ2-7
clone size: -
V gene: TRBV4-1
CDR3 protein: CASSDRKGQGYEQYF
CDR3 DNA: TGCGCCAGCAGCGATCGGAAAGGACAGGGCTACGAGCAGTACTTC

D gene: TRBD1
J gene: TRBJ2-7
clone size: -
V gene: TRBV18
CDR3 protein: CASSPPGQGIYEQYF
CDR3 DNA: TGTGCCAGCTCACCCCCTGGACAGGGGATCTACGAGCAGTACTTC

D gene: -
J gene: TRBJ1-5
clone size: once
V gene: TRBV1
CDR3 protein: CTSSQNSGGSRINQPQHF
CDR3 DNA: TGCACCAGCAGCCAAAATTCAGGGGGCTCGAGGATAAATCAGCCCCAGCATTTT

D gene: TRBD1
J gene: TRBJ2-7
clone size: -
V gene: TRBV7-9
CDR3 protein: CASSFPTGGAGYEQYF
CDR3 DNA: TGTGCCAGCAGCTTCCCGACAGGGGGCGCGGGCTACGAGCAGTACTTC

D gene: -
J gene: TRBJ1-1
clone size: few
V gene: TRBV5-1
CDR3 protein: CASALTVVEHTEAFF
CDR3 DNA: TGCGCCAGCGCTTTGACAGTAGTCGAACACACTGAAGCTTTCTTT

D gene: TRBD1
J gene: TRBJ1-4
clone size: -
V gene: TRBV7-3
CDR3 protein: CASSATGSGNEKLFF
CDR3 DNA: TGTGCCAGCAGCGCGACAGGGAGTGGAAATGAAAAACTGTTTTTT

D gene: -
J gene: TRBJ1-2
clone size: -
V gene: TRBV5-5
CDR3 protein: CASSLAAQGLNYGYTF
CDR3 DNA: TGTGCCAGCAGCTTAGCCGCCCAGGGCCTTAACTATGGCTACACCTTC

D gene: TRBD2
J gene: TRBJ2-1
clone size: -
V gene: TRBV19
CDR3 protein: CASSIRYPPGLGYNEQFF
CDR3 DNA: TGTGCCAGTAGTATAAGGTATCCGCCGGGACTAGGCTACAATGAGCAGTTCTTC

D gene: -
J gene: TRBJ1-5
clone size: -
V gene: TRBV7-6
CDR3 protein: CASSTGGRSNQPQHF
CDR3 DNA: TGTGCCAGCAGCACGGGGGGCAGGAGCAATCAGCCCCAGCATTTT

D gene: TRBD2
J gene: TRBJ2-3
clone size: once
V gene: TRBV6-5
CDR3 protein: CASGLGTSKNTQYF
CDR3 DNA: TGTGCCAGCGGCCTCGGGACTAGTAAGAATACGCAGTATTTT

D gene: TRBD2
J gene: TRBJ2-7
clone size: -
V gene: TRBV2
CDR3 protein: CASQLAGVVEQYF
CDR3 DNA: TGTGCCAGCCAACTAGCGGGAGTAGTCGAGCAGTACTTC

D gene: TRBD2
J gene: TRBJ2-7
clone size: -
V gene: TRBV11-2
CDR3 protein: CASSLDIMTSGRRPYEQYF
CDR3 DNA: TGTGCCAGCAGCTTAGATATTATGACTAGCGGGAGACGTCCCTACGAGCAGTACTTC

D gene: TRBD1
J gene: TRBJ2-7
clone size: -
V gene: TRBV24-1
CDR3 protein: CATSDRQGRHEQYF
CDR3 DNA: TGTGCCACCAGTGACAGACAGGGAAGGCACGAGCAGTACTTC

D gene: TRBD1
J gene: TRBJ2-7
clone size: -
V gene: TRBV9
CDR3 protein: CASSVGGTGILYEQYF
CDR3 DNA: TGTGCCAGCAGCGTAGGTGGGACAGGGATCCTCTACGAGCAGTACTTC

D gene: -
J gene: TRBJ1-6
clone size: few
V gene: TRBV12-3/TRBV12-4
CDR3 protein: CASTTGSPLHF
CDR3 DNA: TGTGCCAGCACCACCGGTTCACCCCTCCACTTT

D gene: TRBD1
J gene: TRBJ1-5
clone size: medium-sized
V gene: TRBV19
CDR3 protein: CASSMITGGKSNQPQHF
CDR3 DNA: TGTGCCAGTAGTATGATCACAGGGGGCAAGAGCAATCAGCCCCAGCATTTT

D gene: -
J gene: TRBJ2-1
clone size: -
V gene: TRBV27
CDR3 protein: CASSLRRSYNEQFF
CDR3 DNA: TGTGCCAGCAGTTTGCGGAGAAGTTACAATGAGCAGTTCTTC

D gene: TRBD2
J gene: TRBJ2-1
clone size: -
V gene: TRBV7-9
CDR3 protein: CASSLGLAGDEQFF
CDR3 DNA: TGTGCCAGCAGCTTGGGACTAGCGGGAGACGAGCAGTTCTTC

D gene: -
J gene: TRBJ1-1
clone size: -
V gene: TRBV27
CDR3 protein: CASSLLPVGPALNTEAFF
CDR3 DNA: TGTGCCAGCAGTTTACTGCCGGTGGGCCCGGCCCTGAACACTGAAGCTTTCTTT

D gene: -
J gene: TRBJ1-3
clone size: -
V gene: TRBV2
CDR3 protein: CASIKSGAGNTIYF
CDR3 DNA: TGTGCCAGCATAAAGTCTGGGGCAGGAAACACCATATATTTT

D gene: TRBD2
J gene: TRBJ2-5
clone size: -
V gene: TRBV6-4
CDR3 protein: CASSETSGGQETQYF
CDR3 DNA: TGTGCCAGCAGTGAGACTAGCGGGGGGCAAGAGACCCAGTACTTC

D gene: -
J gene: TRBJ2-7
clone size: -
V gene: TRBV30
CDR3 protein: CAWGSNRDEQYF
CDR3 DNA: TGTGCCTGGGGCTCGAACAGGGATGAGCAGTACTTC

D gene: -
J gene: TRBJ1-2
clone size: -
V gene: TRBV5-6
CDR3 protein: CASSLFAEERYYYGYTF
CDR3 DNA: TGTGCCAGCAGCTTGTTCGCAGAAGAGCGATACTACTATGGCTACACCTTC

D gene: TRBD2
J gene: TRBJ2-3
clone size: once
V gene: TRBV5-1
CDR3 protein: CASSWGERGTTDTQYF
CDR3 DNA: TGCGCCAGCAGCTGGGGTGAGCGGGGGACCACAGATACGCAGTATTTT

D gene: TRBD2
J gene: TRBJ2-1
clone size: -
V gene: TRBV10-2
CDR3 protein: CASRHGLADTNNEQFF
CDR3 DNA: TGCGCCAGCAGACACGGACTAGCGGATACCAACAATGAGCAGTTCTTC

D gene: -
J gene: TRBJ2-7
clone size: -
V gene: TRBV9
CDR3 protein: CASSPSQASATYEQYF
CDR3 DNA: TGTGCCAGCAGCCCTTCTCAGGCTAGCGCGACCTACGAGCAGTACTTC

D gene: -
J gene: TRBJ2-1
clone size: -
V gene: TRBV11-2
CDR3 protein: CASSPNSNEQFF
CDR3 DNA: TGTGCCAGCAGCCCAAACTCCAATGAGCAGTTCTTC